Described below is a single T cell receptor beta chain sequence and its context. Its antigen is as yet unknown. This record belongs to a study of CD8 T cells in Susac syndrome. RNA in amounts of roughly 0.5 to 1 ug was reverse transcribed with random hexamers. Across 54 Vbeta and 13 Jbeta, TCR beta CDR3 was amplified with immunoSEQ multiplex PCR. TCRdb processed the immunoSEQ multiplex PCR reads anew with MiXCR; each CDR3 protein has one entry. The sample includes roughly 400,000 distinct CDR3 sequences, approximately 85% of them seen just once. Findings and limits, study-wide: The study's TCR sequencing and HLA analysis drew on a certain number of individuals. That number was acknowledged as relatively small.

Germline CDR1 SGHNT, CDR2 YYREEE (reference sequence). V dropped 3 bases and J dropped 2; count of bases not matched to a gene: 4. This CDR3 has 14 residues. The multiple sclerosis controls consisted of treatment-naive patients with relapsing-remitting disease, either stable or active. While CD8+ and CD4+ T cells were isolated negatively, TEMRA cells were enriched by FACS. This receptor was identified in a human donor with multiple sclerosis. Material for sequencing was CD8+ T cells from PBMCs. The chain links TRBV5-4 to TRBJ1-2, with 7 bases matching TRBD1. In nucleotides, the CDR3 is TGTGCCAGCAGCTCGGACAGGACCAACTATGGCTACACCTTC. Translation gives CASSSDRTNYGYTF.